Reported below is one T cell receptor (beta chain). The antigen is unknown. The data were taken from a study of cytomegalovirus exposure and HLA in healthy donors. Whole-study findings and limits: Most TCR sequences were uncommon, yet certain public TCRs appeared in many donors. Some V segments could not be told apart, so they were left out, TRBV6-2 and TRBV6-3 among them. Cytomegalovirus association was listed for 164 TCR beta chains.

Amplification used 60 Vbeta primers and 13 Jbeta primers. Method: immunoSEQ multiplex PCR; TCRdb's copy keeps in-frame clones and lacks some. The table counts roughly 110,000 clones; 6.8% lies in the top ten. V dropped 5 bases and J dropped 9; count of bases not matched to a gene: 12. CDR1 and CDR2 from the germline V gene are LNHDA and SQIVND (reference sequence). This CDR3 has 15 residues. The chain joins TRBV19 to TRBJ2-1, with 8 bases identical to TRBD1. The source material was PBMCs. This clonotype was obtained from a man between 35 and 55 years old in good health and CMV-seropositive. This CDR3 is CASSYGQGYTGEQFF. In DNA, the CDR3 is TGTGCCAGTAGTTACGGACAGGGTTATACAGGTGAGCAGTTCTTC.